The following is a T cell receptor beta chain sequence with its context. The V end lost 1 base, the J end lost 5 bases, and 26 bases lay between the germline ends. Per germline, CDR1 KGHSH and CDR2 LQKENI. This CDR3 has 19 amino acids. Method: immunoSEQ multiplex PCR; TCRdb's copy keeps in-frame clones and lacks some. This sample has around 61,000 clones; about 90% occur once, and the top ten carry 3.8%. The sample belongs to a study of Tregs in tolerant kidney transplant recipients. The nonmyeloablative bone marrow transplants came from related graft donors, with transient mixed chimerism. Unstimulated Tregs (CD4+CD25+CD127-) and CD4+CD25- non-Tregs were sorted from PBMCs.

This receptor was obtained from a human patient who received a combined kidney and bone marrow transplant. Some T cells may possibly be graft donor cells. Material: CD4+ T cells from blood (PBMCs), obtained 6 months after the transplant. The genes are TRBV18 and TRBJ2-5; D might be TRBD1 (6 bases). Here the CDR3 DNA reads TGTGCCAGCTCACCACGACCCCCTGCCGTTGGGGGCCTCAGGGAGACCCAGTACTTC. Its protein is CASSPRPPAVGGLRETQYF.